The 18 T cell receptor beta chains below come from one sample, sequenced in a study of radiotherapy plus CTLA-4 blockade in lung cancer. This table comes from immunoSEQ multiplex PCR, and its TCRdb copy is limited to in-frame clones, with some not included. The sample yields over 75,000 clones, around four fifths seen once. Sequences were derived from peripheral blood, sampled from a patient treated with radiotherapy plus ipilimumab. These receptor sequences come from a human donor with non-small cell lung cancer who had stable disease on radiotherapy plus ipilimumab.

The chain links TRBV28 to TRBJ1-5; the match to TRBD1 covers 7 bases. V dropped 6 bases and J dropped 6; count of bases not matched to a gene: 11. The CDR3 spans 15 residues. Germline-derived CDR1 and CDR2 are MDHEN and SYDVKM. The CDR3: CASSRRQGEGQPQHF. In nucleotides, the CDR3 is TGTGCCAGCAGCAGGAGACAGGGTGAGGGTCAGCCCCAGCATTTT. The full variable domain, in which reference TRBV28 and TRBJ1-5 provide the parts outside the CDR3, is DVKVTQSSRYLVKRTGEKVFLECVQDMDHENMFWYRQDPGLGLRLIYFSYDVKMKEKGDIPEGYSVSREKKERFSLILESASTNQTSMYLCASSRRQGEGQPQHFGDGTRLSIL.

This chain links TRBV5-6 with TRBJ2-7; D is uncertain. The CDR3 is 15 amino acids. V lost 4 bases and J lost 2, with 16 bases in between. Per germline, CDR1 SGHDT and CDR2 YYEEEE. The chain's CDR3 is CASSPDRASAYEQYF. DNA of the CDR3: TGTGCCAGCAGCCCGGACCGGGCTTCAGCCTACGAGCAGTACTTC.

Only a few counts were recorded for this clone. A junction boundary mismatches the germline segment, possibly from a read error. The chain carries TRBV11-2 and TRBJ2-2; D could derive from TRBD1 or TRBD2 (5 bases each). This CDR3 contains 12 residues. Germline assignment: CDR1 SGHAT and CDR2 FQNNGV. CDR3 sequence (DNA): TGTGCCAGCAGCCGTCCGAGGGGTAGTATGATTTTT. This translates into CASSRPRGSMIF.

The chain recombines TRBV19 with TRBJ1-2, with 7 bases identical to TRBD1. The J segment lost 6 bases and the V segment lost 8 bases, leaving 15 bases of the junction unmatched. Germline V gene sequence: CDR1 LNHDA, CDR2 SQIVND (reference sequence). This CDR3 has 15 amino acids. CDR3 DNA sequence: TGTGCCAGTGTACTTCGCCAGGGGGTAGAGAATGGCTACACCTTC. Translated: CASVLRQGVENGYTF.

The sample holds a few counts of this clone. The chain recombines TRBV7-9 with TRBJ1-5; TRBD1 might be the D (6 bases). V lost 3 bases to trimming and J lost 0 bases, with 18 bases between them. The CDR3 sequence is 18 residues long. Germline-derived CDR1 and CDR2 are SEHNR and FQNEAQ (reference sequence). The CDR3 region is CASSLGLGGGYSNQPQHF. The CDR3 nucleotides read TGTGCCAGCAGCTTGGGACTGGGAGGGGGTTATAGCAATCAGCCCCAGCATTTT.

The chain recombines TRBV5-1 with TRBJ1-1; 7 bases match TRBD1. CDR3 length equals 14 residues. Germline CDR1 is SGHRS and CDR2 is YFSETQ. J was trimmed by 6 bases and V by 2 bases; bases with no gene match: 7. The CDR3 loop reads CASSFGQVGAEAFF. The CDR3, as DNA: TGCGCCAGCAGCTTTGGACAGGTTGGCGCTGAAGCTTTCTTT.

This clone turned up a few times. This same CDR3 is encoded by further DNA sequences in the sample. The chain carries TRBV19 and TRBJ2-2; D not certain. CDR3 length: 12 amino acids. Trimming took off 3 bases at V and 5 bases at J, with 4 bases between the two ends. CDR1 LNHDA and CDR2 SQIVND come from the germline V gene (reference sequence). CDR3 sequence reads: CASSIATGELFF. CDR3 nucleotide sequence: TGTGCCAGTAGTATTGCGACCGGGGAGCTGTTTTTT.

The chain combines TRBV5-1 with TRBJ1-3; weak D call: TRBD1 (5 bases). From germline, CDR1 is SGHRS and CDR2 YFSETQ. The V and J ends lost 2 bases and 4 bases respectively, with 10 bases between them. This CDR3 contains 14 residues. CDR3 coding DNA: TGCGCCAGCAGCTTTGAGACAGCAGGAAACACCATATATTTT. Its translation is CASSFETAGNTIYF.

This clone showed up just once. The rearrangement joins TRBV7-9 to TRBJ2-7; 9 bases line up with TRBD1. The length of the CDR3 is 15 residues. Germline CDR1 is SEHNR and CDR2 is FQNEAQ (reference sequence). J was trimmed by 0 bases and V by 4 bases; bases with no gene match: 4. CDR3 protein: CASSSGQGSSYEQYF. The DNA of the CDR3 is TGTGCCAGCAGCTCTGGACAGGGGAGCTCCTACGAGCAGTACTTC.

Only one count was recorded for this clone. The chain employs TRBV5-1 and TRBJ2-7; D remains ambiguous. CDR1 and CDR2 from the germline V gene are SGHRS and YFSETQ. V was shortened by 4 bases and J by 3 bases, with 5 bases between the two germline ends. The CDR3 runs 11 residues. The CDR3 nucleotides read TGCGCCAGCAGCATGGGCTACGAGCAGTACTTC. Translating it yields CASSMGYEQYF.

The chain combines TRBV18 with TRBJ2-1; 12 nucleotides match TRBD2. This CDR3 is built from 15 residues. CDR1 and CDR2 (germline): KGHSH, LQKENI. V was clipped by 4 bases and J by 9 bases; unmatched bases: 7. CDR3 residues: CASSRTSGIVGEQFF. The CDR3 DNA follows: TGTGCCAGCTCACGGACTAGCGGGATAGTTGGTGAGCAGTTCTTC.

V usage is TRBV11-2 and J usage is TRBJ1-1; D not resolved. Trimming stripped 7 bases from V and 2 bases from J, with 14 bases between. This CDR3 is built from 14 residues. Per the germline V gene, CDR1 is SGHAT and CDR2 is FQNNGV. The DNA of the CDR3 is TGTGCCAGCAAGACTGCCGGGGTAAACACTGAAGCTTTCTTT. This sequence encodes CASKTAGVNTEAFF.

V gene TRBV4-1 combines with J gene TRBJ2-1; 7 nucleotides align to TRBD2. V shed 4 bases, J shed 8 bases, and the junction held 11 bases outside the gene matches. This CDR3 has 15 amino acids. From germline, CDR1 is MGHRA and CDR2 YSYEKL. The CDR3 sequence: CASSLSGLDPDEQFF. CDR3 DNA sequence: TGCGCCAGCAGCCTGAGTGGACTAGATCCTGATGAGCAGTTCTTC.

V usage is TRBV5-1 and J usage is TRBJ2-3; tentatively, D is TRBD1 (6 bases). The CDR3 is 14 residues long. Trimming cost V 4 bases and J 0 bases, with 9 bases left between them. Germline loops: CDR1 SGHRS, CDR2 YFSETQ. The CDR3 DNA reads TGCGCCAGCAGCCCGGACAGTAGCACAGATACGCAGTATTTT. Protein sequence: CASSPDSSTDTQYF.

This clone was seen a handful of times. The V call is TRBV5-4, the J call TRBJ1-2, with 7 bases fitting TRBD1. V shed 4 bases, J shed 4 bases, and the junction held 7 bases outside the gene matches. CDR3 length: 14 residues. Per the germline V gene, CDR1 is SGHNT and CDR2 is YYREEE (reference sequence). CDR3 loop: CASSAGQETYGYTF. The CDR3 DNA is TGTGCCAGCAGCGCCGGACAGGAGACCTATGGCTACACCTTC.

V and J are TRBV19 and TRBJ2-7; 11 bases map to TRBD2. The CDR3 runs to 15 residues. J gave up 2 bases and V 5 bases, and 5 bases lay outside the gene matches. CDR1 and CDR2 (germline): LNHDA, SQIVND (reference sequence). CDR3 residues: CASSLAGGQTYEQYF. Here the CDR3 DNA reads TGTGCCAGTAGTTTAGCGGGAGGGCAAACCTACGAGCAGTACTTC.

J is TRBJ2-5 and V is TRBV9; 11 bases are shared with TRBD2. CDR3 length: 15 amino acids. Per germline, CDR1 SGDLS and CDR2 YYNGEE. The V and J ends lost 4 bases and 4 bases, in that order; junction bases with no gene match: 6. This CDR3 reads CASSSGTSGSETQYF. DNA of the CDR3: TGTGCCAGCAGCTCCGGGACTAGCGGTTCAGAGACCCAGTACTTC.

The rearrangement uses TRBV6-1 and TRBJ2-7; D uncertain. Germline CDR1 MNHNS, CDR2 SASEGT. V dropped 6 bases and J dropped 3 bases, with 6 bases sitting between them. The CDR3 is made up of 11 amino acids. CDR3 protein: CASRGGYEQYF. CDR3 bases: TGTGCCAGCAGGGGCGGCTACGAGCAGTACTTC.